This T cell receptor beta chain was sequenced during a study of cytomegalovirus exposure and HLA in healthy donors. PCR employed 60 Vbeta and 13 Jbeta primers. The method was immunoSEQ multiplex PCR; TCRdb's version includes in-frame clones alone and lacks a portion of them. The data show almost 200,000 clones, with about 85% seen just once and about 0.37% held by the top ten. In the case of this clone: The antigen remains unidentified.

This CDR3 is 15 amino acids long. CDR1 and CDR2 from the germline V gene are LGHNA and YNFKEQ. The study's findings and limits: Rare TCR sequences dominated, though some public TCRs recurred in many donors. Sequencing depth roughly uniform across donors was assumed in presence/absence analyses. High sensitivity and specificity were reportedly achieved when the classifier diagnosed cytomegalovirus status.

Material: PBMCs. The chain carries TRBV4-2 and TRBJ2-5; TRBD1 matches 9 bases. The DNA end lines up better with TRBJ2-7; the J call may be wrong. The TCR originated in a male donor in good health and CMV-seropositive. CDR3 bases: TGTGCCAGCAGCCGAGCCGGGACAGGGAACAACGAGCAGTACTTC. Its translation: CASSRAGTGNNEQYF.